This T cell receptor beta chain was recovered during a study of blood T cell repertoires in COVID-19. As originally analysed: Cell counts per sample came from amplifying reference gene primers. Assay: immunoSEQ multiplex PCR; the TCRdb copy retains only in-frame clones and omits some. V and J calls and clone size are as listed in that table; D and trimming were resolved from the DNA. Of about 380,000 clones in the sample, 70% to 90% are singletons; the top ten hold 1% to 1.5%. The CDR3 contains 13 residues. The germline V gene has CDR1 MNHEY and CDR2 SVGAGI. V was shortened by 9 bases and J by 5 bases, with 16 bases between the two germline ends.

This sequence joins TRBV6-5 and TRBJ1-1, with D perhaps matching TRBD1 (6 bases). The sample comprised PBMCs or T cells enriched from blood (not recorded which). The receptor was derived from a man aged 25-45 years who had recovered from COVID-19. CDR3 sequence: CASCEDSWTEAFF. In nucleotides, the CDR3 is TGTGCCAGTTGTGAGGACAGTTGGACTGAAGCTTTCTTT.